This T cell receptor beta chain was observed in a study of beta chain features in type 1 diabetes. TCRB transcripts that were expressed got sequenced, as all of the isolated RNA had been reverse transcribed. Method: immunoSEQ multiplex PCR; TCRdb's copy keeps in-frame clones and lacks some. The repertoire includes about 290,000 clones, roughly 8% of them detected once, and roughly 1% sits in the top ten. Turning to this clone: The antigen is unknown.

The CDR3 sequence is 16 residues long. The V gene lost 3 bases and the J gene lost 10 bases, with 19 bases spanning the gap. Germline-derived CDR1 and CDR2 are LNHDA and SQIVND (reference sequence). Study-wide results and limits: There was no resolution here of whether HLA type influences TCRB rearrangement. Relative to healthy donors, patients appeared to have naive, central memory and Treg TCRB repertoires that were more similar. Insertions were fewer and deletions more numerous at VDJ junctions in type 1 diabetes patients.

V is TRBV19 and J is TRBJ1-6; no clear D gene. Sequencing was done on a sample of central memory CD4+ T cells from blood. The clonotype was recovered from a woman aged 18-29 years in good health. The CDR3 bases are TGTGCCAGTAGTATCGGTAGGGTCGCAGACGGGTCACCCCTCCACTTT. This codes for CASSIGRVADGSPLHF.